Shown below are 22 T cell receptor beta chains from a single sample sequenced in a study of cytomegalovirus exposure and HLA in healthy donors. Vbeta (60) and Jbeta (13) primers were used in the PCR. Repertoires were generated with immunoSEQ multiplex PCR, while TCRdb's copy carries only in-frame clones and drops some. The table records fewer than 130,000 clones, around 80% of them present only once. The sample comprised PBMCs. These receptors were taken from a man aged 25 to 40 in good health and CMV-seropositive.

The chain employs TRBV6-1 and TRBJ1-5; TRBD1 aligns across 7 bases. CDR3 length: 14 amino acids. Germline CDR1 and CDR2: MNHNS and SASEGT. The V gene end was trimmed by 5 bases and the J gene end by 5 bases; junction bases not matched to a gene: 6. The CDR3 DNA is TGTGCCAGCAGTCCAGACAGGGCCCATCAGCCCCAGCATTTT. Residues: CASSPDRAHQPQHF.

Here the CDR3 reads CAWSVRDRVNYGYTF. CDR3 DNA sequence: TGTGCCTGGAGTGTAAGGGACAGGGTAAACTATGGCTACACCTTC. The V call is TRBV30, the J call TRBJ1-2; 9 nucleotides match TRBD1. The trim removed 0 bases at V and 2 bases at J, leaving 4 bases unmatched. Germline loops: CDR1 GTSNPN, CDR2 SVGIG (reference sequence). The CDR3 runs 15 residues. The full variable domain, in which reference TRBV30 and TRBJ1-2 provide the parts outside the CDR3, is SQTIHQWPATLVQPVGSPLSLECTVEGTSNPNLYWYRQAAGRGLQLLFYSVGIGQISSEVPQNLSASRPQDRQFILSSKKLLLSDSGFYLCAWSVRDRVNYGYTFGSGTRLTVV.

This clone was detected once. The junction differs from germline at one of its ends, possibly a read error. This chain links TRBV4-2 with TRBJ2-4; 7 bases map to TRBD2. The CDR3 is 15 amino acids. Per germline, CDR1 LGHNA and CDR2 YNFKEQ. The CDR3 bases are TGTGCCAGCAGCCAAGATTGGGACTACAAAAACAGTCAGTACTTC. This translates into CASSQDWDYKNSQYF.

V gene TRBV28 combines with J gene TRBJ2-3; weak D call: TRBD1 (5 bases). The CDR3 is 15 amino acids. The ends were cut back, 4 bases at V and 2 bases at J, with 13 bases in the middle. Germline V gene sequence: CDR1 MDHEN, CDR2 SYDVKM. CDR3 in amino acids: CASSSPTDSTDTQYF. CDR3 bases: TGTGCCAGCAGTTCGCCGACAGACTCCACAGATACGCAGTATTTT. The full variable domain, its missing parts supplied by reference TRBV28 and TRBJ2-3, is DVKVTQSSRYLVKRTGEKVFLECVQDMDHENMFWYRQDPGLGLRLIYFSYDVKMKEKGDIPEGYSVSREKKERFSLILESASTNQTSMYLCASSSPTDSTDTQYFGPGTRLTVL.

J is TRBJ2-5 and V is TRBV11-2, with TRBD1 as a possible D gene (6 bases). CDR1 and CDR2 from the germline V gene are SGHAT and FQNNGV. This CDR3 contains 15 residues. The V gene lost 1 base and the J gene lost 7 bases, with 16 bases spanning the gap. As DNA, the CDR3 is TGTGCCAGCAGCTTAGGGACAGACTTAGAGATGACCCAGTACTTC. It codes for CASSLGTDLEMTQYF.

As DNA, the CDR3 is TGTGCCAGCAGCCTCCAGGGGCCCGGGGAGACCCAGTACTTC. This encodes CASSLQGPGETQYF. The chain employs TRBV7-2 and TRBJ2-5; maybe TRBD1 (6 bases). The CDR3 is 14 amino acids. From germline, CDR1 is SGHTA and CDR2 FQGNSA. V was pared by 5 bases and J by 5 bases, with 15 bases between.

The J gene is TRBJ2-6, the V gene TRBV18, with D possibly matching TRBD2 (5 bases). Trimming pared 2 bases from V and 0 bases from J, leaving 11 bases between. The CDR3 is 17 residues long. Germline CDR1 reads KGHSH; CDR2 reads LQKENI. The chain's CDR3 is CASSPTPRDSGANVLTF. Here the CDR3 DNA reads TGTGCCAGCTCACCAACCCCTCGGGACTCTGGGGCCAACGTCCTGACTTTC.

The rearrangement links TRBV4-3 to TRBJ1-2, with unresolved D. Germline CDR1 is LGHNA and CDR2 is YSLEER. The CDR3 extends over 16 amino acids. The germline V and J ends were trimmed by 0 bases and 5 bases, with 16 bases remaining between them. The CDR3 bases are TGCGCCAGCAGCCAAGATCTGGACTCCTTTCTTTATGGCTACACCTTC. It codes for CASSQDLDSFLYGYTF.

There are a few counts of this clone. This chain uses TRBV4-1 with TRBJ2-3; TRBD2 aligns across 15 bases. There are 18 residues in the CDR3. With V trimmed by 1 base and J by 7 bases, 9 bases remained unmatched. Germline V gene data show CDR1 as MGHRA and CDR2 as YSYEKL. CDR3 nucleotides: TGCGCCAGCAGCCAAGGCCTCGGGACTAGCGGGGGGATAAATACGCAGTATTTT. Translation: CASSQGLGTSGGINTQYF.

This clone was seen once. The J gene is TRBJ1-5, the V gene TRBV18, with TRBD1 matching 7 bases. V dropped 6 bases and J dropped 11; count of bases not matched to a gene: 7. In germline, CDR1 is KGHSH, CDR2 LQKENI. The CDR3 has 12 amino acids. The CDR3 sequence: CASSKGGWAQHF. In nucleotides, the CDR3 is TGTGCCAGCTCCAAAGGGGGCTGGGCCCAGCATTTT.

The chain couples TRBV7-9 to TRBJ2-5, with D unclear. The V gene's germline CDR1 is SEHNR and CDR2 FQNEAQ (reference sequence). This CDR3 has 13 residues. Trimming took off 1 base at V and 2 bases at J, with 5 bases between the two ends. This CDR3 is CASSLVVQETQYF. In nucleotides, the CDR3 is TGTGCCAGCAGCTTAGTAGTTCAAGAGACCCAGTACTTC.

This chain links TRBV4-2 with TRBJ2-2; tentatively, D is TRBD1 (5 bases). This CDR3 comprises 16 residues. V lost 5 bases, J lost 3 bases, and 16 bases lay in between. Per germline, CDR1 LGHNA and CDR2 YNFKEQ. The CDR3: CASSETLGHDTGELFF. The CDR3, as DNA: TGTGCCAGCAGCGAGACTTTGGGGCACGACACCGGGGAGCTGTTTTTT.

This clone was found once. The V call is TRBV5-1, the J call TRBJ1-3; TRBD1 agrees at 7 bases. Germline assignment: CDR1 SGHRS and CDR2 YFSETQ. This CDR3 has 16 amino acids. The J segment lost 0 bases and the V segment lost 4 bases, leaving 7 bases of the junction unmatched. This CDR3 is CASSVGQLTSGNTIYF. CDR3 DNA sequence: TGCGCCAGCAGCGTGGGACAGCTAACCTCTGGAAACACCATATATTTT.

This chain connects TRBV5-5 to TRBJ2-5; 15 positions agree with TRBD2. The CDR3 extends over 15 amino acids. The V gene end was trimmed by 4 bases and the J gene end by 5 bases; junction bases not matched to a gene: 3. The germline CDR1 and CDR2 sequences are SGHKS and YYEKEE (reference sequence). The DNA for the CDR3 is TGTGCCAGCAGCCGGACTAGCGGGGGGGTTGAGACCCAGTACTTC. This gives the protein CASSRTSGGVETQYF.

The V gene is TRBV28, the J gene TRBJ1-2, with 10 bases identical to TRBD1. Germline V gene sequence: CDR1 MDHEN, CDR2 SYDVKM. J was trimmed by 8 bases and V by 2 bases; bases with no gene match: 8. The CDR3 spans 15 residues. The chain's CDR3 is CASSLRDRGLGGYTF. CDR3 coding DNA: TGTGCCAGCAGTTTACGCGACAGGGGGCTAGGCGGCTACACCTTC.

This clone was detected only once. V and J are TRBV28 and TRBJ1-6; 8 bases align to TRBD1. The CDR3 sequence is 16 residues long. Germline V gene sequence: CDR1 MDHEN, CDR2 SYDVKM. J gave up 1 base and V 7 bases, and 6 bases lay outside the gene matches. The CDR3 coding sequence is TGTGCCAGCACCAACAGGGGGGGATCCTATAATTCACCCCTCCACTTT. This encodes CASTNRGGSYNSPLHF.

The chain joins TRBV9 to TRBJ1-2; unclear D gene. V was clipped by 4 bases and J by 8 bases, with 12 bases between them. Germline loops: CDR1 SGDLS, CDR2 YYNGEE. This CDR3 comprises 12 residues. The CDR3 sequence is CASSQSGGGYTF. The CDR3 DNA is TGTGCCAGCAGCCAGTCGGGCGGGGGCTACACCTTC.

This sequence joins TRBV11-2 and TRBJ1-2, with 7 bases fitting TRBD1. The CDR3 covers 14 residues. The junction had 9 bases not matched to a gene; V was cut back by 5 bases and J by 6 bases. Looked up from germline, CDR1 is SGHAT and CDR2 is FQNNGV. Written as DNA, the CDR3 is TGTGCCAGCAGCCCCACCCGGGACAGAAATGGCTACACCTTC. This translates into CASSPTRDRNGYTF.

V and J are TRBV7-2 and TRBJ2-5; TRBD2 aligns across 14 bases. Germline V gene sequence: CDR1 SGHTA, CDR2 FQGNSA. V was clipped by 5 bases and J by 2 bases; unmatched bases: 7. CDR3 length equals 17 residues. The CDR3 loop reads CASSPQGLAGVQETQYF. The CDR3 DNA reads TGTGCCAGCAGCCCACAGGGACTAGCGGGGGTTCAAGAGACCCAGTACTTC.

This chain uses TRBV28 with TRBJ2-5; 12 nucleotides match TRBD2. The germline gives CDR1 MDHEN, CDR2 SYDVKM. This CDR3 contains 17 residues. The V gene end was trimmed by 7 bases and the J gene end by 3 bases; junction bases not matched to a gene: 12. CDR3: CASTVLAGGQVEETQYF. The CDR3 nucleotides are TGTGCCAGCACCGTACTAGCGGGGGGCCAGGTGGAAGAGACCCAGTACTTC.

In its sample, this clone was seen a few times. CDR3 amino acids: CASSRIERPDGGELFF. CDR3 nucleotide sequence: TGCGCCAGCAGCCGAATTGAGAGGCCTGACGGCGGGGAGCTGTTTTTT. The rearrangement links TRBV4-1 to TRBJ2-2, with unresolved D. The CDR3 runs 16 residues. Germline loops: CDR1 MGHRA, CDR2 YSYEKL. V was pared by 4 bases and J by 7 bases, with 19 bases between.

The chain is built from TRBV18 and TRBJ2-5, with D perhaps TRBD2 (6 bases). The CDR3 has 16 amino acids. Germline values: CDR1 KGHSH, CDR2 LQKENI. V gave up 2 bases and J gave up 9 bases, with 22 bases separating them. This chain's CDR3 is CASSPAGSRAQMAQYF. The CDR3 DNA follows: TGTGCCAGCTCACCAGCGGGATCCCGCGCCCAGATGGCCCAGTACTTC.